This entry concerns a single T cell receptor beta chain. This specimen comes from a study of cytomegalovirus exposure and HLA in healthy donors. Across the whole study: The study placed approximately 78% of its approximately 400 genotyped donors in the Caucasian-associated ancestry cluster.

The CDR3 extends over 15 amino acids. V gave up 3 bases and J gave up 7 bases, with 16 bases separating them. The germline V gene has CDR1 MNHEY and CDR2 SVGAGI. Primers included in the PCR were 60 Vbeta and 13 Jbeta primers. Original data processing: About 11 million of the roughly 80 million unique TCR beta chains counted in a later analysis were shared. Sequencing used immunoSEQ multiplex PCR; TCRdb keeps in-frame clones, though not all of them. Clonal size and the V and J genes are those of that table, whereas D and trimming came from the DNA. This sample yields around 180,000 clones, of which 75% to 85% are seen a single time; approximately 1.3% belongs to the top ten.

Input material: PBMCs. The chain recombines TRBV6-5 with TRBJ1-5, with D perhaps TRBD1 (6 bases). The source is a woman aged 25-40 years in good health and CMV-seropositive. The DNA for the CDR3 is TGTGCCAGCAGTTATTCTCCCCTCCAGGGGCAGCCCCAGCATTTT. This sequence encodes CASSYSPLQGQPQHF.